Listed below are T cell receptor beta chains from one sample, sequenced in a study of blood T cells in healthy people across ages. TCRdb re-derived calls from the 5' RACE reads in MiXCR, one entry per CDR3 protein. The sample lists roughly 930,000 distinct CDR3 sequences; 40% to 60% were seen once. Sequenced sample: blood. The source is a man aged 25-45 years in good health. CDR3s include the opening cysteine and the closing phenylalanine or tryptophan. The listing skips clone size in some rows; elsewhere it reads once, few, many or a size class.

V	size	J	CDR3
TRBV20-1	.	TRBJ2-3	CSASGETTDTQYF
TRBV2	.	TRBJ2-7	CASSEGAGHSYEQYF
TRBV12-3/TRBV12-4	.	TRBJ2-7	CASSSGEPLNEQYF
TRBV27	once	.	CASSFGETAYEQYF
TRBV10-3	.	TRBJ2-6	CATSNPGDGANVLTF
TRBV18	.	TRBJ1-2	CASSLGRDVDGYTF
TRBV9	.	TRBJ2-7	CASSPGGPDYEQYF
TRBV10-3	.	TRBJ1-2	CAISESPQGEDGYTF
TRBV20-1	.	TRBJ2-5	CSARIKAQGRETQYF
TRBV10-3	many	TRBJ1-6	CAASDRNSPLHF
TRBV5-1	many	TRBJ2-3	CASSLKDRGPDTQYF
TRBV27	.	TRBJ1-2	CPGARQSSYGYTF
TRBV27	few	TRBJ2-3	CASSLEGRGGIDTQYF
TRBV4-1	.	TRBJ1-1	CASSQDPGVGTEAFF
TRBV2	once	TRBJ2-4	CASSDRQGLAKNIQYF
TRBV28	few	TRBJ1-1	CASTTGVTEAFF
TRBV7-2	.	TRBJ2-7	CASSGRAYEQYF
TRBV6-6	.	TRBJ1-1	CASSYLGTENTEAFF
TRBV7-9	.	TRBJ2-3	CASSLQGQGADTQYF
TRBV21-1	.	TRBJ1-6	CASSAGQNYSPLHF
TRBV4-2	many	TRBJ2-1	CASSQEAGGPNEQFF
TRBV4-2	few	TRBJ2-3	CASSQDLALAGDTQYF
TRBV20-1	once	TRBJ2-3	CSASSRLADTQYF
TRBV7-8	.	TRBJ1-1	CASSLKGTGHAFF
TRBV28	.	TRBJ2-4	CASTPPGQGLVQYF
TRBV6-5	many	TRBJ2-3	CASSRYTGRGTQYF
TRBV28	.	TRBJ2-1	CATTGRGRYNEQFF
TRBV4-1	once	TRBJ2-7	CASSQEGRDPFYVQYF
TRBV28	.	TRBJ2-7	CASSLAGPPYEQYF
TRBV5-1	.	TRBJ1-4	CASSSTMGEKLFF
TRBV20-1	few	TRBJ2-7	CSARDPQRFFDEQYF
TRBV7-2	.	TRBJ2-4	CASSLGVGQGPIQYF
TRBV15	few	TRBJ1-4	CATSRGKGQGVNNEKLFF
TRBV7-3	.	TRBJ2-2	CASSSFRSGAGELFF
TRBV7-2	many	TRBJ2-1	CASSLTGPSYNEQFF
TRBV3-1	.	TRBJ2-7	CASRASGANWHEQYF
TRBV18	once	TRBJ2-3	CASSPPGQMSAQYF
TRBV20-1	.	TRBJ2-1	CSAPDPKGLAYNEQFF
TRBV14	.	TRBJ2-7	CASSRAGGYYEQYF
TRBV2	.	TRBJ2-1	CASSGRQRGAYNEQFF
TRBV24-1	.	TRBJ2-1	CATSAPKGDEQFF
TRBV7-2	.	TRBJ2-1	CASSPTGLDEQFF
TRBV6-2/TRBV6-3	.	TRBJ1-5	CACNDSNQPQHF
TRBV6-5	.	TRBJ2-2	CASSYRVLGELFF
TRBV5-6	many	TRBJ2-1	CASSLQRGALVEQFF
TRBV6-1	many	TRBJ2-3	CASSEGHAGADTQYF
TRBV9	.	TRBJ2-2	CASSSGQGRKGTGELFF
TRBV20-1	once	TRBJ2-5	CSADSAGQNGETQYF
TRBV28	.	TRBJ1-5	CASSLYEGASNQPQHF
TRBV28	few	TRBJ2-6	CASSLWETSYPGANVLTF
TRBV5-1	.	TRBJ1-2	CASSTIGGRTNYGYTF
TRBV9	.	TRBJ2-7	CASSVNRGGSYEQYF
TRBV6-5	.	TRBJ2-6	CASSLGGTRVVGANVLTF
TRBV6-2/TRBV6-3	.	TRBJ1-2	CASSSDNAPYGYTF
TRBV2	.	TRBJ2-7	CASSGSDRGLDEQYF
TRBV6-5	.	TRBJ2-2	CASSYPGRELFF
TRBV5-1	.	TRBJ2-7	CASSPFRQPNEQYF